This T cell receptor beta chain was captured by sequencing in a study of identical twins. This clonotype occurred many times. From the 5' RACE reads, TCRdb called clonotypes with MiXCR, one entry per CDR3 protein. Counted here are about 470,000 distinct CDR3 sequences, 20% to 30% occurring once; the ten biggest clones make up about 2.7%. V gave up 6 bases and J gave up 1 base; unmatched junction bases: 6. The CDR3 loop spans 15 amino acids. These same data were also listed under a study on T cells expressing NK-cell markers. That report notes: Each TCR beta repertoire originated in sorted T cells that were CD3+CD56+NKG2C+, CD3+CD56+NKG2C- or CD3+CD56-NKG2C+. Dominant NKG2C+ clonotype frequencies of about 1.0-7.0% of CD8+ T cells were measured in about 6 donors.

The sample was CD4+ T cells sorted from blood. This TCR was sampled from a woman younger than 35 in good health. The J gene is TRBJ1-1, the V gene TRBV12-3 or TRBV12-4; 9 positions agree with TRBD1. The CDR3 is CASRPRDRENTEAFF. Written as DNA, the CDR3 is TGTGCCAGCAGGCCCCGGGACAGGGAGAACACTGAAGCTTTCTTT.